This T cell receptor (beta chain) was recorded in a study of cytomegalovirus exposure and HLA in healthy donors. Study-level findings and limits: The CMV antigen specificity of a few CMV-associated chains was confirmed through in vitro analysis. As immune exposure information, only CMV serostatus was available. Later analysis demonstrated an association between a missense DCLRE1C variant and TCR beta V- and J-gene trimming. The classifier reportedly diagnosed cytomegalovirus status with high sensitivity and specificity.

The ends lost 0 bases at V and 2 bases at J; junction bases unmatched: 5. CDR1 is MNHEY, CDR2 SVGAGI, per germline. The CDR3 runs to 16 residues. PCR was performed using 60 Vbeta and 13 Jbeta primers. TCRdb keeps only in-frame clones here, not all; method: immunoSEQ multiplex PCR. The data show about 81,000 clones, with around 80% seen just once and under 3% held by the top ten. This clone turned up a few times. The antigen remains undetermined. The rearrangement uses TRBV6-5 and TRBJ1-2, with 8 bases aligning to TRBD1. This TCR was recovered from a man in his forties or fifties in good health and CMV-seropositive. The sample comprised PBMCs. The DNA for the CDR3 is TGTGCCAGCAGTTACTCTTTCAGGGGGCCCAACTATGGCTACACCTTC. It translates to CASSYSFRGPNYGYTF.